This is a list of T cell receptor beta chains from one sample in a study of identical twins. TCRdb reanalysed the 5' RACE reads using MiXCR and keeps one entry per CDR3 protein. Of around 570,000 distinct CDR3 sequences in the sample, over 8.5% were seen once. This same sample was also part of a study on yellow fever vaccine responses in identical twins.

Sequencing input: PBMCs. The origin of the receptors is a woman under 30 in good health. The CDR3 runs from the conserved cysteine through the conserved F or W. D genes are given only for firm matches. The size entry is marked missing in some rows and otherwise reads once, few, many or a size class.

CDR3 DNA | CDR3 protein | V gene | D gene | clone size | J gene
TGTGCCAGCAGCGTGGGACAGAACAATCAGCCCCAGCATTTT | CASSVGQNNQPQHF | TRBV5-6 | TRBD1 | many | TRBJ1-5
TGTGCCAGTAAAGGAGACTTATTGAACTCCTACGAGCAGTACTTC | CASKGDLLNSYEQYF | TRBV19 | NA | NA | TRBJ2-7
TGTGCCAGCAGCAAAGTCACTCTAGCGGGAGGTCTTAATGAGCAGTTCTTC | CASSKVTLAGGLNEQFF | TRBV21-1 | NA | few | TRBJ2-1
TGTGCCAGCAGCTCAAATTTTGCGGGGGGCGGGGGCTTCGCGCAGTACTTC | CASSSNFAGGGGFAQYF | TRBV7-2 | TRBD2 | NA | TRBJ2-7
TGTGCCAGCAGCGCGCGGACAGGGGGATTCCCCTATGCTACAGATACGCAGTATTTT | CASSARTGGFPYATDTQYF | TRBV4-2 | TRBD1 | few | TRBJ2-3
TGTGCCAGCAGAACTGGGGACTTTAACACCGGGGAGCTGTTTTTT | CASRTGDFNTGELFF | TRBV7-2 | NA | many | TRBJ2-2
TGCAGTGCTAGAGTTCTAGCGGTATCCTACAATGAGCAGTTCTTC | CSARVLAVSYNEQFF | TRBV20-1 | TRBD2 | NA | TRBJ2-1
TGCAGCGCCCTAAGCGGGAGTGTTGGGGCCGGGGAGCTGTTTTTT | CSALSGSVGAGELFF | TRBV29-1 | TRBD2 | NA | TRBJ2-2
TGTGCCATCAGTGAGTCGATATTGGAGTACAATGAGCAGTTCTTC | CAISESILEYNEQFF | TRBV10-3 | NA | many | TRBJ2-1
TGTGCCAGCAGCCACCGGGACAGTCCCCAAGAGACCCAGTACTTC | CASSHRDSPQETQYF | TRBV12-3/TRBV12-4 | TRBD1 | NA | TRBJ2-5
TGCGCCAGCAGCTTGACGGGGCCTAGCAATTCACCCCTCCACTTT | CASSLTGPSNSPLHF | TRBV5-1 | NA | many | TRBJ1-6
TGCAGCTCTGGCAGGGGGGGCACAGATACGCAGTATTTT | CSSGRGGTDTQYF | TRBV29-1 | NA | NA | TRBJ2-3
TGTGCCAGCAGCTTAGCGGCGTGGGCAGATGAAAAACTGTTTTTT | CASSLAAWADEKLFF | TRBV7-8 | NA | few | TRBJ1-4
TGTGCCAGTAGTATACAGGGGAACACCGGGGAGCTGTTTTTT | CASSIQGNTGELFF | TRBV19 | NA | NA | TRBJ2-2
TGTGCCAGCAGCTTGGGGATGGGACTAGCGACTTCTGGGGCCAACGTCCTGACTTTC | CASSLGMGLATSGANVLTF | TRBV11-1 | TRBD2 | few | TRBJ2-6
TGTGCCAGCAGTTACTTAGAAGTAGCCAAAAACATTCAGTACTTC | CASSYLEVAKNIQYF | TRBV6-5 | NA | once | TRBJ2-4
TGCAGTGCTAGATACCCGGGACAGGCTGAAGCTTTCTTT | CSARYPGQAEAFF | TRBV20-1 | TRBD1 | many | TRBJ1-1
TGTGCCAGCTCACCGAGACTAGCGGGAGGTGCCGGGGAGCTGTTTTTT | CASSPRLAGGAGELFF | TRBV18 | TRBD2 | NA | TRBJ2-2
TGTGCCAGCAGTTCAACAGGGGCCAGCTCTGGGGCCAACGTCCTGACTTTC | CASSSTGASSGANVLTF | TRBV12-3/TRBV12-4 | TRBD1 | few | TRBJ2-6
TGTGCCAGCAGCCGGGAAGGGACCCCCTCGAGGTACACCGGGGAGCTGTTTTTT | CASSREGTPSRYTGELFF | TRBV3-1 | NA | NA | TRBJ2-2
TGTGCCAGCAGCGCCGAAATTCGGGACAGGGGACTATTTAACTATGGCTACACCTTC | CASSAEIRDRGLFNYGYTF | TRBV11-2 | TRBD1 | many | TRBJ1-2
TGTGCCAGCAGTACCCAGGACAGGGCCGGGGGAGATACGCAGTATTTT | CASSTQDRAGGDTQYF | TRBV28 | TRBD1 | NA | TRBJ2-3
TGCGCCAGCAGCCACACCCTACCGGGAGGGTACAATGAGCAGTTCTTC | CASSHTLPGGYNEQFF | TRBV5-1 | TRBD2 | NA | TRBJ2-1
TGCGCCAGCAGCTCCCGGGAATTCAATGAGCAGTTCTTC | CASSSREFNEQFF | TRBV4-1 | NA | NA | TRBJ2-1
TGTGCCAGCAGCCCAGAGGGGGTGGCCCCATACACTGAAGCTTTCTTT | CASSPEGVAPYTEAFF | TRBV12-3/TRBV12-4 | NA | NA | TRBJ1-1
TGTGCCAGCAGTCCGGACAGGGTGGATACGCAGTATTTT | CASSPDRVDTQYF | TRBV12-3/TRBV12-4 | TRBD1 | many | TRBJ2-3
TGCGCCAGCAGCTTGGCCGGCCGGGGGGTAGCGGGAGTTTCCTACAATGAGCAGTTCTTC | CASSLAGRGVAGVSYNEQFF | TRBV5-1 | TRBD2 | many | TRBJ2-1